These 13 T cell receptor beta chains originate from one sample sequenced in a study of cytomegalovirus exposure and HLA in healthy donors. The PCR made use of 60 Vbeta and 13 Jbeta primers. The assay was immunoSEQ multiplex PCR, and TCRdb's table has in-frame clones only and misses some. This table holds roughly 140,000 clones, 78% found once. The specimen was PBMCs. These receptor sequences come from a male donor in good health and CMV-seronegative.

The chain carries TRBV6-6 and TRBJ1-3; D is perhaps TRBD1 (6 bases). Trimming shortened V by 2 bases and J by 1 base, and 12 bases separated the two germline ends. This CDR3 is built from 16 residues. The germline V gene has CDR1 MNHNY and CDR2 SVGAGI (reference sequence). In DNA, the CDR3 is TGTGCCAGCAGTTACGGGGACACCTTGTCTGGAAACACCATATATTTT. It codes for CASSYGDTLSGNTIYF.

The V call is TRBV4-1, the J call TRBJ2-1; 9 bases align to TRBD1. The CDR3 sequence is 15 residues long. In germline, CDR1 is MGHRA, CDR2 YSYEKL. Trimming at V came to 5 bases and at J to 3 bases, leaving 5 bases not matched to a gene. The CDR3 is CASSYGQGIYNEQFF. DNA of the CDR3: TGCGCCAGCAGCTATGGACAGGGGATCTACAATGAGCAGTTCTTC.

V gene TRBV13 combines with J gene TRBJ1-5; 8 bases align to TRBD1. This CDR3 spans 19 amino acids. Germline CDR1 and CDR2: PRHDT and FYEKMQ (reference sequence). With V trimmed by 4 bases and J by 5 bases, 19 bases remained unmatched. CDR3 in amino acids: CASSYRGQGYGLSDQPQHF. DNA of the CDR3: TGTGCCAGCAGCTACCGAGGACAGGGTTATGGGTTATCGGATCAGCCCCAGCATTTT.

The rearrangement links TRBV27 to TRBJ2-3, with D hard to call. V lost 5 bases to trimming and J lost 3 bases, with 9 bases between them. The CDR3 extends over 13 amino acids. Germline V CDR1 and CDR2: MNHEY, SMNVEV (reference sequence). The CDR3 DNA is TGTGCCAGCAGTCCGTTCGGGACAGATACGCAGTATTTT. Translated: CASSPFGTDTQYF.

V is TRBV7-2 and J is TRBJ2-7, with D possibly TRBD1 on 5 matching bases. The CDR3 spans 13 residues. The germline CDR1 and CDR2 sequences are SGHTA and FQGNSA. Trimming left V 5 bases short and J 7 bases short, with 15 bases between. CDR3 nucleotide sequence: TGTGCCAGCAGCCTGGCAGGGCCATCGGAGCAGTACTTC. Translated: CASSLAGPSEQYF.

The chain joins TRBV29-1 to TRBJ1-1; D is unclear. V lost 5 bases, J lost 6 bases, and 19 bases lay in between. Per germline, CDR1 SQVTM and CDR2 ANQGSEA. CDR3 length: 14 amino acids. The CDR3 region is CSVTERAGLSEAFF. The CDR3 coding sequence is TGCAGCGTTACCGAACGAGCAGGTTTGTCTGAAGCTTTCTTT.

The V call is TRBV10-3, the J call TRBJ2-7, with D maybe TRBD2 (7 bases). V gave up 4 bases and J gave up 4 bases, with 17 bases separating them. Germline lookup yields CDR1 ENHRY and CDR2 SYGVKD. There are 15 residues in the CDR3. CDR3 amino acids: CAISGGGRTMYEQYF. The CDR3 DNA sequence: TGTGCCATCAGTGGGGGGGGGCGAACGATGTACGAGCAGTACTTC.

Only one count was recorded for this clone. The chain uses TRBV11-1 and TRBJ2-6; 7 nucleotides match TRBD1. V shed 4 bases, J shed 9 bases, and the junction held 12 bases outside the gene matches. The CDR3 is 16 amino acids. CDR1 is SGHAT, CDR2 FQDESV, per germline (reference sequence). CDR3 nucleotide sequence: TGTGCCAGCAGCTCCAGGACAGGCCCCAGCGTCAACGTCCTGACTTTC. Protein product: CASSSRTGPSVNVLTF.

This clone was counted between two and nine times. This chain uses TRBV6-1 with TRBJ1-5; D is unresolved. The V gene's germline CDR1 is MNHNS and CDR2 SASEGT. This CDR3 is 16 amino acids long. Between the trimmed V and J ends, which lost 2 bases and 2 bases, there was a span of 13 bases. The CDR3 reads CASSETQVYRNQPQHF. The CDR3, as DNA: TGTGCCAGCAGTGAAACGCAGGTTTACCGCAATCAGCCCCAGCATTTT.

The gene calls are TRBV9 and TRBJ2-2, with 7 bases aligning to TRBD1. This CDR3 has 15 residues. V was pared by 3 bases and J by 2 bases, with 4 bases of the junction left unmatched. CDR1 and CDR2 (germline): SGDLS, YYNGEE. The CDR3 sequence is CASSAGQVNTGELFF. Here the CDR3 DNA reads TGTGCCAGCAGCGCTGGACAGGTTAACACCGGGGAGCTGTTTTTT. The variable domain in full, completed from reference TRBV9 and TRBJ2-2, reads DSGVTQTPKHLITATGQRVTLRCSPRSGDLSVYWYQQSLDQGLQFLIQYYNGEERAKGNILERFSAQQFPDLHSELNLSSLELGDSALYFCASSAGQVNTGELFFGEGSRLTVL.

J is TRBJ1-2 and V is TRBV30; possible D gene TRBD1, 5 bases. Trimming removed 5 bases from V and 6 bases from J, with 13 bases in between. CDR3 length equals 12 residues. Germline lookup yields CDR1 GTSNPN and CDR2 SVGIG (reference sequence). CDR3 sequence reads: CAWGAGRNGYTF. In nucleotides, the CDR3 is TGTGCCTGGGGGGCGGGGAGGAATGGCTACACCTTC.

This clone was seen a few times. This chain links TRBV19 with TRBJ2-3; 9 bases are shared with TRBD2. Germline trimming cut 4 bases from V and 2 bases from J; bases unmatched to any gene: 7. The CDR3 runs to 16 residues. Germline assignment: CDR1 LNHDA and CDR2 SQIVND (reference sequence). DNA for the CDR3: TGTGCCAGTAGTACGAGAGCGGGAGGCAACACAGATACGCAGTATTTT. It yields the protein CASSTRAGGNTDTQYF. Filled out from reference TRBV19 and TRBJ2-3, the complete variable domain reads DGGITQSPKYLFRKEGQNVTLSCEQNLNHDAMYWYRQDPGQGLRLIYYSQIVNDFQKGDIAEGYSVSREKKESFPLTVTSAQKNPTAFYLCASSTRAGGNTDTQYFGPGTRLTVL.

Regarding this clone: Other DNA sequences in this specimen translate into the identical CDR3. This chain connects TRBV4-2 to TRBJ1-5; the match to TRBD1 covers 7 bases. V dropped 4 bases and J dropped 2; count of bases not matched to a gene: 8. The germline gives CDR1 LGHNA, CDR2 YNFKEQ. CDR3 length: 16 residues. In DNA, the CDR3 is TGTGCCAGCAGCCCCCGGACAGGCTCGGGCAATCAGCCCCAGCATTTT. Amino acids: CASSPRTGSGNQPQHF.